This is a list of T cell receptor beta chains from one sample in a study of tissue T cells after allogeneic stem cell transplantation. Sequenced by immunoSEQ multiplex PCR; TCRdb stores in-frame clones only, minus some. Of around 28,000 clones listed, over 75% are singletons. The sample was blood, taken before transplantation. These receptors were taken from a woman between 18 and 50 years old who later had graft-versus-host disease after an allogeneic stem cell transplant. The CDR3 runs from the conserved cysteine through the conserved F or W. Each record gives: V gene, D gene, clone size, J gene, CDR3 protein, CDR3 DNA. D genes are given only for firm matches. The listing skips clone size in some rows; elsewhere it reads once, few, many or a size class.

V gene: TRBV9
D gene: TRBD1
clone size: once
J gene: TRBJ1-1
CDR3 protein: CASSKGQGRSEAFF
CDR3 DNA: TGTGCCAGCAGCAAGGGACAGGGGAGGAGTGAAGCTTTCTTT

V gene: TRBV12-2
D gene: .
clone size: .
J gene: TRBJ1-4
CDR3 protein: CASRLATPRRRAREKLFF
CDR3 DNA: TGTGCAAGTCGCTTAGCCACTCCCCGACGGAGGGCCAGGGAAAAACTGTTTTTT

V gene: TRBV24-1
D gene: .
clone size: .
J gene: TRBJ2-2
CDR3 protein: CATSGESPTGELFF
CDR3 DNA: TGTGCCACCTCAGGGGAATCCCCCACCGGGGAGCTGTTTTTT

V gene: TRBV27
D gene: TRBD1
clone size: .
J gene: TRBJ1-1
CDR3 protein: CASSFRGTGANEAFF
CDR3 DNA: TGTGCCAGCAGTTTCCGGGGGACAGGGGCGAATGAAGCTTTCTTT

V gene: TRBV7-9
D gene: TRBD1
clone size: once
J gene: TRBJ2-7
CDR3 protein: CASSVRGRSYEQYF
CDR3 DNA: TGTGCCAGCAGCGTAAGGGGGCGATCCTACGAGCAGTACTTC

V gene: TRBV5-3
D gene: TRBD2
clone size: .
J gene: TRBJ2-1
CDR3 protein: CARSPIGEGYNEQFF
CDR3 DNA: TGTGCCAGAAGCCCCATTGGGGAGGGCTACAATGAGCAGTTCTTC

V gene: TRBV5-1
D gene: .
clone size: .
J gene: TRBJ2-7
CDR3 protein: CASSLESSYEQYF
CDR3 DNA: TGCGCCAGCAGCTTGGAATCGAGTTACGAGCAGTACTTC

V gene: TRBV6-5
D gene: .
clone size: once
J gene: TRBJ1-1
CDR3 protein: CASIWGLRTEAFF
CDR3 DNA: TGTGCCAGCATTTGGGGGTTGCGAACTGAAGCTTTCTTT

V gene: TRBV10-1
D gene: .
clone size: once
J gene: TRBJ1-1
CDR3 protein: CASSEGLGGSEAFF
CDR3 DNA: TGCGCCAGCAGTGAGGGACTTGGAGGATCTGAAGCTTTCTTT

V gene: TRBV2
D gene: .
clone size: few
J gene: TRBJ1-5
CDR3 protein: CASSERTDNQPQHF
CDR3 DNA: TGTGCCAGCAGTGAAAGGACAGATAATCAGCCCCAGCATTTT

V gene: TRBV18
D gene: TRBD1
clone size: once
J gene: TRBJ2-1
CDR3 protein: CASSLQTGGSYNEQFF
CDR3 DNA: TGTGCCAGCTCACTACAGACAGGGGGCTCCTACAATGAGCAGTTCTTC

V gene: TRBV19
D gene: .
clone size: .
J gene: TRBJ1-1
CDR3 protein: CASTTGGSGRRAFF
CDR3 DNA: TGTGCCAGTACCACCGGGGGCTCCGGGCGGCGGGCTTTCTTT

V gene: TRBV27
D gene: .
clone size: .
J gene: TRBJ2-3
CDR3 protein: CASSLSAGLAGTQYF
CDR3 DNA: TGTGCCAGCAGTTTATCGGCTGGTTTGGCTGGGACGCAGTATTTT

V gene: TRBV13
D gene: TRBD1
clone size: .
J gene: TRBJ1-2
CDR3 protein: CASGGRDRPNYGYTF
CDR3 DNA: TGTGCCAGCGGGGGCAGGGACAGACCCAACTATGGCTACACCTTC

V gene: TRBV6-2/TRBV6-3
D gene: .
clone size: few
J gene: TRBJ1-4
CDR3 protein: CASSYRENEKLFF
CDR3 DNA: TGTGCCAGCAGTTACAGGGAAAATGAAAAACTGTTTTTT

V gene: TRBV2
D gene: .
clone size: .
J gene: TRBJ1-1
CDR3 protein: CASSENTGSAEAFF
CDR3 DNA: TGTGCCAGCAGTGAGAATACAGGGAGCGCTGAAGCTTTCTTT

V gene: TRBV10-1
D gene: .
clone size: .
J gene: TRBJ1-1
CDR3 protein: CASSENAGTEAFF
CDR3 DNA: TGCGCCAGCAGTGAGAATGCAGGGACTGAAGCTTTCTTT

V gene: TRBV4-3
D gene: TRBD2
clone size: .
J gene: TRBJ2-1
CDR3 protein: CASSQTSGGRNEQFF
CDR3 DNA: TGCGCCAGCAGCCAGACTAGCGGGGGGAGAAATGAGCAGTTCTTC

V gene: TRBV5-1
D gene: .
clone size: .
J gene: TRBJ2-7
CDR3 protein: CASSLRDEQYF
CDR3 DNA: TGCGCCAGCAGCTTAAGGGACGAGCAGTACTTC

V gene: TRBV24-1
D gene: .
clone size: .
J gene: TRBJ1-5
CDR3 protein: CATSDRRANQPQHF
CDR3 DNA: TGTGCCACCAGTGATAGAAGGGCAAATCAGCCCCAGCATTTT